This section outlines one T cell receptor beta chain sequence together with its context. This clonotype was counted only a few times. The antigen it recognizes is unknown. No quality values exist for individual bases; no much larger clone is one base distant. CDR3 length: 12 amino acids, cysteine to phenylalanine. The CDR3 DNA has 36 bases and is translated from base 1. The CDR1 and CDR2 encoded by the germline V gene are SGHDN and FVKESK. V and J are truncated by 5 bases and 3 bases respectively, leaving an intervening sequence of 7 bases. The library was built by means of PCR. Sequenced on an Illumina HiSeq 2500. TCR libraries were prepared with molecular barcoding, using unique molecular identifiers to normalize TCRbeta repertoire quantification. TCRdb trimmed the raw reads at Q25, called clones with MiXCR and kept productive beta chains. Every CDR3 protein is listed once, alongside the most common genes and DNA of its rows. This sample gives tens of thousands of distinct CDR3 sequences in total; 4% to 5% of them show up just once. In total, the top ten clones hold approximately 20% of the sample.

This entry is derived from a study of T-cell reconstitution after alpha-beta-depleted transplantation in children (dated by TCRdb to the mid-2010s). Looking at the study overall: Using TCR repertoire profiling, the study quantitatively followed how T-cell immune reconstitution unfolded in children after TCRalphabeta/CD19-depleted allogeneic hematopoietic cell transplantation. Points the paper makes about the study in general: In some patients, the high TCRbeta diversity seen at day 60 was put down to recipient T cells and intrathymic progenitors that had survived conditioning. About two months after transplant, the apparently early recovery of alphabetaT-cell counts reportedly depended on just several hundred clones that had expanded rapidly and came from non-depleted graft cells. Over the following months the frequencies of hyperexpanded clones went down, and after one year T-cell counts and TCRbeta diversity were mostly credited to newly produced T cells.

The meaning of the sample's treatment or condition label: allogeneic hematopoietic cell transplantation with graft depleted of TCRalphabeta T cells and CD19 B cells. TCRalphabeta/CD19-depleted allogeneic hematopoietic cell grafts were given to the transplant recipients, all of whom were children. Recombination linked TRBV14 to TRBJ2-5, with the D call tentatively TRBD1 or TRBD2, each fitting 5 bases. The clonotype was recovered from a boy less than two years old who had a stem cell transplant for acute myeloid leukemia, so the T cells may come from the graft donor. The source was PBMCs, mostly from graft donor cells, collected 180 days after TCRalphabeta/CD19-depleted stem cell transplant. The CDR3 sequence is CASSWGKETQYF. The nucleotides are TGTGCCAGCAGCTGGGGGAAAGAGACCCAGTACTTC.